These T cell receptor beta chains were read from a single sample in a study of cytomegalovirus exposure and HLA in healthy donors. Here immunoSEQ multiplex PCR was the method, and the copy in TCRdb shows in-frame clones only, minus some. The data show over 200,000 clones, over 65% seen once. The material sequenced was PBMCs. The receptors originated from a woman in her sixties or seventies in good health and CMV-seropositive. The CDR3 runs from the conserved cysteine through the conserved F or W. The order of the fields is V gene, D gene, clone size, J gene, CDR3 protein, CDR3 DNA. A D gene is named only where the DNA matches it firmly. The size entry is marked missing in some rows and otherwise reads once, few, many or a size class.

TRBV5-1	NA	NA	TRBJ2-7	CASSLTASSYEQYF	TGCGCCAGCAGCTTGACCGCGAGCTCCTACGAGCAGTACTTC
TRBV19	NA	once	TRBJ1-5	CASSTTGSNQPQHF	TGTGCCAGTAGTACGACGGGTAGCAATCAGCCCCAGCATTTT
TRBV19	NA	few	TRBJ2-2	CASSMTMGAWGELFF	TGTGCCAGTAGTATGACAATGGGGGCCTGGGGGGAGCTGTTTTTT
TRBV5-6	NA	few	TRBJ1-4	CASSLGGGTLKLFF	TGTGCCAGCAGCTTAGGCGGGGGAACCTTAAAACTGTTTTTT
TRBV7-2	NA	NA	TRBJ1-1	CASSLEAGDTEAFF	TGTGCCAGCAGCTTAGAGGCGGGGGACACTGAAGCTTTCTTT
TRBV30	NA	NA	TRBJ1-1	CAWSVGHEGAEAFF	TGTGCCTGGAGTGTAGGCCACGAGGGAGCTGAAGCTTTCTTT
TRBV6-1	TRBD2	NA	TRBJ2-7	CASSEAVIAGGTSYEQYF	TGTGCCAGCAGTGAAGCTGTAATAGCGGGAGGAACGTCCTACGAGCAGTACTTC
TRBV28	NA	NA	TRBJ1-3	CASSSPASSGNTIYF	TGTGCCAGCAGTTCACCCGCCAGCTCTGGAAACACCATATATTTT
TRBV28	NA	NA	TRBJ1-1	CASSFFGVGTMNTEAFF	TGTGCCAGCAGTTTTTTCGGGGTGGGAACCATGAACACTGAAGCTTTCTTT
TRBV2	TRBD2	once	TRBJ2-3	CASRVLASTDTQYF	TGTGCCAGCAGGGTACTAGCGAGCACAGATACGCAGTATTTT
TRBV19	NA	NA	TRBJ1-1	CASSMRQGGTEAFF	TGTGCCAGTAGTATGCGGCAGGGAGGTACTGAAGCTTTCTTT
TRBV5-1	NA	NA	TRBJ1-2	CASQLEETNYGYTF	TGCGCCAGCCAACTCGAAGAAACTAACTATGGCTACACCTTC
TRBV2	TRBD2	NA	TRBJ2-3	CASRTGLADFTDTQYF	TGTGCCAGCAGGACTGGACTAGCGGACTTCACAGATACGCAGTATTTT
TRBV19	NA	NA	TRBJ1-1	CASSIDPNSGTEAFF	TGTGCCAGTAGTATCGACCCCAATTCGGGCACTGAAGCTTTCTTT
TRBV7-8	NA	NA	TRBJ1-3	CASSLANRDHGNTIYF	TGTGCCAGCAGCTTGGCCAACAGGGACCATGGAAACACCATATATTTT
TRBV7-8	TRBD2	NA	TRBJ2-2	CASSLGTGGGGTGELFF	TGTGCCAGCAGCTTAGGGACCGGGGGGGGTGGCACCGGGGAGCTGTTTTTT
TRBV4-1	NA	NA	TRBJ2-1	CASSPGRVWDREDNEQFF	TGCGCCAGCAGCCCCGGGAGGGTGTGGGACAGGGAGGACAATGAGCAGTTCTTC
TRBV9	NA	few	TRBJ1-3	CASSVGPGGGGNTIYF	TGTGCCAGCAGCGTAGGTCCAGGTGGAGGTGGAAACACCATATATTTT
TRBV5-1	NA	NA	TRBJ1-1	CASSLDTGKNTEAFF	TGCGCCAGCAGCTTGGATACAGGGAAGAACACTGAAGCTTTCTTT
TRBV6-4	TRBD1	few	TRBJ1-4	CASRGQGSEKLFF	TGTGCCAGCAGGGGACAGGGAAGCGAAAAACTGTTTTTT
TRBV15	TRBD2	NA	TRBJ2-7	CATSGETSGLSYEQYF	TGTGCCACCAGCGGAGAGACTAGCGGTCTCTCCTACGAGCAGTACTTC
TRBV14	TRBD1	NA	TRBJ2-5	CASSGDSLGTQYF	TGTGCCAGCAGCGGGGACAGCCTGGGGACCCAGTACTTC
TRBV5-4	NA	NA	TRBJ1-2	CASSSLTTRGLGGYTF	TGTGCCAGCAGCTCACTGACGACCCGCGGGTTGGGTGGCTACACCTTC
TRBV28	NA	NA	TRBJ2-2	CASSGHPNTGELFF	TGTGCCAGCAGCGGACACCCGAACACCGGGGAGCTGTTTTTT
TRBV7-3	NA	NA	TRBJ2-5	CASSSLAETQYF	TGTGCCAGCAGCTCCCTAGCAGAGACCCAGTACTTC
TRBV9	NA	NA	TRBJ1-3	CASSVHGQREFGNTIYF	TGTGCCAGCAGCGTTCATGGCCAAAGGGAGTTCGGAAACACCATATATTTT
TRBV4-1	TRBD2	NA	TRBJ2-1	CASSQVYRGGWYNEQFF	TGCGCCAGCAGCCAAGTATATCGGGGGGGATGGTACAATGAGCAGTTCTTC
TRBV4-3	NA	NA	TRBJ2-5	CASSQEGSGKIQETQYF	TGCGCCAGCAGCCAAGAGGGTAGCGGCAAGATCCAAGAGACCCAGTACTTC
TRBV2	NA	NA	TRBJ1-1	CASIVDLGSGEAFF	TGTGCCAGCATCGTGGACTTAGGGTCAGGAGAAGCTTTCTTT
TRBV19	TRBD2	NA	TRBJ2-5	CASKRTSAQETQYF	TGTGCCAGTAAACGAACTAGCGCTCAAGAGACCCAGTACTTC
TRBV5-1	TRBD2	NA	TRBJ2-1	CASSLFASGLVDEQFF	TGCGCCAGCAGCTTGTTTGCTAGCGGACTCGTCGATGAGCAGTTCTTC
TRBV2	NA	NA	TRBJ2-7	CAGSELAPMGEQYF	TGTGCCGGCAGTGAACTAGCCCCAATGGGCGAGCAGTACTTC
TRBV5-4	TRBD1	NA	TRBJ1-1	CASSSAATGVNTEAFF	TGTGCCAGCAGCTCCGCCGCGACAGGGGTGAACACTGAAGCTTTCTTT
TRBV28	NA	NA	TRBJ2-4	CASSNRENIQYF	TGTGCCAGCAGTAACAGGGAAAACATTCAGTACTTC
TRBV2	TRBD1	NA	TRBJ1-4	CASSTQVLTGTGDEKLFF	TGTGCCAGCAGTACACAGGTTCTGACCGGGACAGGGGATGAAAAACTGTTTTTT
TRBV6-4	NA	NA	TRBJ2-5	CASSDSGETQYF	TGTGCCAGCAGTGACTCGGGCGAGACCCAGTACTTC